Below, 21 T cell receptor beta chains from the same sample are listed, as sequenced in a study of sequential checkpoint blockade in melanoma. TCRdb's table, derived via immunoSEQ multiplex PCR, lists solely in-frame clones and lacks some. This sample has around 18,000 clones, with roughly 72% found just once. Treatment meaning: randomized to nivolumab then ipilimumab (arm A) or the reverse (arm B). This specimen was CD8+ T cells sorted from blood (inferred from file names), taken from a patient given nivolumab and ipilimumab in sequence. The receptors were gathered from a human donor with melanoma.

In its sample, this clone is medium-sized. This chain links TRBV5-1 with TRBJ1-2, with TRBD1 matching over 9 bases. Germline trimming cut 5 bases from V and 4 bases from J; bases unmatched to any gene: 9. Germline V gene lookup returns CDR1 SGHRS and CDR2 YFSETQ. The CDR3 contains 15 residues. DNA for the CDR3: TGCGCCAGCAGGTCTCCCGGGACAGGGTCCTATGGCTACACCTTC. It encodes CASRSPGTGSYGYTF.

This clone was recorded only once. An end of the junction differs from the germline gene, which may be a read error. The chain has TRBV30 and TRBJ2-2, with D possibly being TRBD1 (6 bases). The CDR3 consists of 13 residues. From germline, CDR1 is GTSNPN and CDR2 SVGIG (reference sequence). For the CDR3, the DNA is TGTGCCTGGAGCCTTGGGGGCCCCGGGGAGCCGTTTTTT. Translating gives CAWSLGGPGEPFF.

This sequence joins TRBV19 and TRBJ2-7; 7 bases are shared with TRBD2. This CDR3 region has 14 residues. V lost 7 bases, J lost 5 bases, and 11 bases stayed unmatched. CDR1 and CDR2 from the germline V gene are LNHDA and SQIVND (reference sequence). Here the CDR3 DNA reads TGTGCCAGTACCCCGGGGGGAGCCAGTGACGAGCAGTACTTC. Translated: CASTPGGASDEQYF.

Comment on this clone: This likely traces to a read error, being one base from a far larger clone. The CDR3 here is CASSLEGTSGSQRDEQYF. CDR3 nucleotide sequence: TGTGCCAGCAGCTTGGAAGGGACTAGCGGGAGTCAAAGGGACGAGCAGTACTTC. The chain couples TRBV7-9 to TRBJ2-7; 14 nucleotides line up with TRBD2. The J segment lost 5 bases and the V segment lost 3 bases, leaving 12 bases of the junction unmatched. The CDR3 spans 18 residues. The germline V gene encodes CDR1 SEHNR and CDR2 FQNEAQ (reference sequence).

The J gene is TRBJ1-6, the V gene TRBV10-2, with 8 bases fitting TRBD1. Germline V gene sequence: CDR1 WSHSY, CDR2 SAAADI. The V and J ends lost 6 bases and 14 bases, in that order; junction bases with no gene match: 18. CDR3 length: 16 amino acids. The CDR3 loop reads CASRVDDGTGPFALHF. The CDR3 DNA reads as TGCGCCAGCAGGGTAGATGATGGGACAGGCCCTTTTGCCCTCCACTTT.

This chain links TRBV15 with TRBJ2-1, with TRBD2 as a possible D gene (5 bases). The CDR3 sequence is 16 residues long. Trimming stripped 1 base from V and 0 bases from J, with 10 bases between. Germline V lookup: CDR1 LNHNV, CDR2 YYDKDF (reference sequence). The CDR3 DNA reads as TGTGCCACCAGCAGAGTTCAGCGGAGCTCCTACAATGAGCAGTTCTTC. Amino acids: CATSRVQRSSYNEQFF.

The chain joins TRBV27 to TRBJ2-7, with D unclear. V dropped 7 bases and J dropped 4 bases, with 8 bases sitting between them. Germline-derived CDR1 and CDR2 are MNHEY and SMNVEV (reference sequence). The CDR3 has 11 residues. The chain's CDR3 is CASNSGYEQYF. The CDR3 bases are TGTGCCAGCAACAGTGGTTACGAGCAGTACTTC.

The chain employs TRBV29-1 and TRBJ2-1, with D possibly being TRBD1 (6 bases). V was clipped by 3 bases and J by 2 bases, with 17 bases between them. The CDR3 is 16 amino acids. CDR1 is SQVTM and CDR2 is ANQGSEA in the germline V gene. The CDR3 DNA reads TGCAGCGTTGAGCCCCCGGACAGAAAGACCTACAATGAGCAGTTCTTC. Protein: CSVEPPDRKTYNEQFF.

This chain joins TRBV20-1 and TRBJ2-7; D not resolved. This CDR3 region has 11 residues. Looked up from germline, CDR1 is DFQATT and CDR2 is SNEGSKA (reference sequence). Trimming stripped 3 bases from V and 4 bases from J, with 7 bases between. The CDR3 sequence is CSASATYEQYF. CDR3 nucleotides: TGCAGTGCTAGTGCTACTTACGAGCAGTACTTC.

The V gene is TRBV5-1, the J gene TRBJ1-2; 7 positions match TRBD1. There are 16 residues in the CDR3. In germline, CDR1 is SGHRS, CDR2 YFSETQ. With 0 bases clipped from V and 6 bases from J, the junction kept 11 bases outside the gene matches. The DNA for the CDR3 is TGCGCCAGCAGCTTGGTGAGAGGGGGCAACGCTGATGGCTACACCTTC. Its protein is CASSLVRGGNADGYTF.

The chain is built from TRBV13 and TRBJ2-1; 7 bases align to TRBD1. The CDR3 is made up of 16 amino acids. Trimming took 5 bases from V and 7 from J; bases not matched to a gene: 14. Germline V gives CDR1 PRHDT, CDR2 FYEKMQ (reference sequence). The DNA for the CDR3 is TGTGCCAGCAGCCGCCTCCGGGGCGAGGGGGCTAATGAGCAGTTCTTC. Its translation: CASSRLRGEGANEQFF.

The genes are TRBV10-2 and TRBJ2-1; 10 nucleotides line up with TRBD2. Germline loops: CDR1 WSHSY, CDR2 SAAADI. The CDR3 is 14 amino acids. Germline trimming cut 5 bases from V and 8 bases from J; bases unmatched to any gene: 6. This CDR3 is CASSLAGASDEQFF. For the CDR3, the DNA is TGCGCCAGCAGTCTAGCGGGAGCTTCCGATGAGCAGTTCTTC.

The chain carries TRBV4-1 and TRBJ2-7; TRBD1 might be the D (6 bases). V was trimmed by 0 bases and J by 4 bases, leaving 13 bases between them. Germline values: CDR1 MGHRA, CDR2 YSYEKL. This CDR3 spans 15 amino acids. In DNA, the CDR3 is TGCGCCAGCAGCCAAGATCATGGGACACTATACGAGCAGTACTTC. Amino acids: CASSQDHGTLYEQYF.

The chain combines TRBV5-1 with TRBJ2-1; D ambiguous. Germline values: CDR1 SGHRS, CDR2 YFSETQ. Trimming removed 1 base from V and 7 bases from J, with 6 bases in between. The CDR3 has 12 residues. In DNA, the CDR3 is TGCGCCAGCAGCTTGCACCAGAATGAGCAGTTCTTC. Translating it yields CASSLHQNEQFF.

This chain connects TRBV15 to TRBJ2-5, with D possibly matching TRBD2 (5 bases). The CDR3 length is 17 residues. Germline-derived CDR1 and CDR2 are LNHNV and YYDKDF (reference sequence). Deletions cut 0 bases from V and 2 bases from J, with 16 bases between. CDR3: CATSRDEGRGLQETQYF. The CDR3 DNA follows: TGTGCCACCAGCAGAGATGAGGGCAGAGGGCTGCAAGAGACCCAGTACTTC.

This clone was recorded a few times. The chain is built from TRBV4-1 and TRBJ2-7; no reliable D call. V dropped 0 bases and J dropped 0 bases, with 12 bases sitting between them. Germline loops: CDR1 MGHRA, CDR2 YSYEKL. The CDR3 loop spans 16 amino acids. CDR3 sequence reads: CASSQEWQVNSYEQYF. CDR3 DNA sequence: TGCGCCAGCAGCCAAGAATGGCAGGTAAACTCCTACGAGCAGTACTTC.

The V call is TRBV9, the J call TRBJ2-1; 7 positions agree with TRBD1. Germline lookup yields CDR1 SGDLS and CDR2 YYNGEE. Trimming cost V 0 bases and J 1 base; bases outside gene matches: 1. This CDR3 comprises 15 residues. The DNA of the CDR3 is TGTGCCAGCAGCGTAGAGGGACAGTCCTACAATGAGCAGTTCTTC. This codes for CASSVEGQSYNEQFF.

The chain has TRBV27 and TRBJ2-4; D is possibly TRBD2 (5 bases). Germline loops: CDR1 MNHEY, CDR2 SMNVEV (reference sequence). Trimming left V 3 bases short and J 9 bases short, with 9 bases between. The CDR3 extends over 12 amino acids. The CDR3 nucleotides read TGTGCCAGCAGTTTTTCACGGGGCATTCAGTACTTC. This codes for CASSFSRGIQYF.

The rearrangement links TRBV7-2 to TRBJ2-7, with 13 bases identical to TRBD2. The V and J ends lost 5 bases and 0 bases, in that order; junction bases with no gene match: 7. Germline V lookup: CDR1 SGHTA, CDR2 FQGNSA. There are 17 residues in the CDR3. The CDR3 loop is CASSETWTSGSSYEQYF. The CDR3 nucleotides read TGTGCCAGCAGCGAAACGTGGACTAGCGGGAGCTCCTACGAGCAGTACTTC.

In its sample, this clone is medium-sized. V usage is TRBV6-5 and J usage is TRBJ1-1, with D unclear. Trimming removed 4 bases at V and 6 bases at J, with 12 bases between. This CDR3 comprises 13 residues. Germline-derived CDR1 and CDR2 are MNHEY and SVGAGI. The CDR3: CASSSGETAEAFF. The CDR3 region has the DNA TGTGCCAGCAGTTCCGGGGAGACGGCTGAAGCTTTCTTT.

The chain couples TRBV6-1 to TRBJ1-4; TRBD1 is a possible D gene (5 bases). The CDR3 is made up of 16 amino acids. V was trimmed by 2 bases and J by 5 bases, leaving 15 bases between them. The germline V gene encodes CDR1 MNHNS and CDR2 SASEGT. CDR3 in amino acids: CASSERVGEGNEKLFF. In nucleotides, the CDR3 is TGTGCCAGCAGTGAACGGGTGGGGGAGGGAAATGAAAAACTGTTTTTT.